This T cell receptor beta chain was observed in a study of beta chain features in type 1 diabetes. Study background: The samples had around 100 million sorted cells examined in all.

This clone has only a few counts. What it binds is not known. Study outcomes and limitations: Cells with high TCR expression could be over-represented by cDNA sequencing. Researchers reported that naive, central memory and Treg TCRB repertoires appeared more similar in patients than in healthy donors.

Blood was collected once per donor into heparin, averaging about 100 mL. V was pared by 4 bases and J by 7 bases, with 11 bases of the junction left unmatched. There are 15 residues in the CDR3. Germline V lookup: CDR1 SGHKS, CDR2 YYEKEE (reference sequence). TCRB transcripts that were expressed got sequenced, as all of the isolated RNA had been reverse transcribed. Libraries were prepared by immunoSEQ multiplex PCR; TCRdb keeps only in-frame clonotypes and omits some of them. The sample shows roughly 300,000 clones, 11% to 15% of them seen only once. Material: central memory CD4+ T cells from blood. The receptor was isolated from a man aged 25-40 years in good health. The V call is TRBV5-5, the J call TRBJ1-5; 7 bases are a match to TRBD1. CDR3 coding DNA: TGTGCCAGCAGCAATCAGGGGGGCTCTGGGCAGCCCCAGCATTTT. Translating it yields CASSNQGGSGQPQHF.